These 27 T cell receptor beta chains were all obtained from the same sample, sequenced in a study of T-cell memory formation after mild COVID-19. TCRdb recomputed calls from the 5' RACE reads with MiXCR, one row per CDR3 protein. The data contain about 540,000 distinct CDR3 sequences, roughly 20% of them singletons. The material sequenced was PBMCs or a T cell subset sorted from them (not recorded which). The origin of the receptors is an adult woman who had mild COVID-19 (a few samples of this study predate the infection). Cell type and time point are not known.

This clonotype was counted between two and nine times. The CDR3 loop is CASSFLQGSNQPQHF. The CDR3 DNA reads TGTGCCAGCAGCTTCCTACAGGGTAGCAATCAGCCCCAGCATTTT. The V call is TRBV7-8, the J call TRBJ1-5; the D gene is possibly TRBD1 (6 bases). V gave up 3 bases and J gave up 0 bases, with 9 bases separating them. Germline CDR1 reads SGHVS; CDR2 reads FQNEAQ. The CDR3 consists of 15 residues.

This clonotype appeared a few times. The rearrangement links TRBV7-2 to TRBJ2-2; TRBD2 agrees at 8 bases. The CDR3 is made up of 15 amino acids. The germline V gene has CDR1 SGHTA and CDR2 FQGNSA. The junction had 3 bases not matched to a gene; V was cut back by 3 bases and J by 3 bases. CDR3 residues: CASSFGGAHTGELFF. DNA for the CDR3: TGTGCCAGCAGCTTCGGGGGGGCCCACACCGGGGAGCTGTTTTTT.

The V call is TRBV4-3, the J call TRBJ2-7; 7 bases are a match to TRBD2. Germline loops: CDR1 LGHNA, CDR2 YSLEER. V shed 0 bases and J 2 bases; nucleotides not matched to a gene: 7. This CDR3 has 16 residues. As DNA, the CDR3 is TGCGCCAGCAGCCAAGATTTCAGCGGGGCAACCTACGAGCAGTACTTC. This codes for CASSQDFSGATYEQYF.

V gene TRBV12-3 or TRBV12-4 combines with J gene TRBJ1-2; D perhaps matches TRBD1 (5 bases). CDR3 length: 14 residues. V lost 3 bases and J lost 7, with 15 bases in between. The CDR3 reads CASSLDPQVGGYTF. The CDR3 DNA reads TGTGCCAGCAGTTTGGACCCACAGGTTGGTGGCTACACCTTC.

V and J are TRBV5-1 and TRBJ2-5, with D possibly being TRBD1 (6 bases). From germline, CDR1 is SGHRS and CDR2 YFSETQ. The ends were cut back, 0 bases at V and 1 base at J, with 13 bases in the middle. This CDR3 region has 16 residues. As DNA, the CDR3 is TGCGCCAGCAGCTTGGGGCTAGTACAGGGCCAAGAGACCCAGTACTTC. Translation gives CASSLGLVQGQETQYF.

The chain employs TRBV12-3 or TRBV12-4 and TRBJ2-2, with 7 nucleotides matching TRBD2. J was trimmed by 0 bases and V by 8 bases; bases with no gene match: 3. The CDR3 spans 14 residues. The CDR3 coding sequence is TGTGCCAGCCGGGAGGAGACGAACACCGGGGAGCTGTTTTTT. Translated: CASREETNTGELFF.

The CDR3, as DNA: TGTGCCAGCCGCCCGGGACAGGGTTCTAATGAAAAACTGTTTTTT. It codes for CASRPGQGSNEKLFF. This rearrangement joins TRBV9 to TRBJ1-4; TRBD1 matches at 9 bases. V lost 7 bases and J lost 3; bases outside the gene matches: 7. Germline V gene lookup returns CDR1 SGDLS and CDR2 YYNGEE. The CDR3 runs 15 residues.

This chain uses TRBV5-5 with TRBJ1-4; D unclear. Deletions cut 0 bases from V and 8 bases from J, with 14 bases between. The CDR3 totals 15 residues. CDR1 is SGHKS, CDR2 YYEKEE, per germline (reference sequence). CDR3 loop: CASSLDPDLGEKLFF. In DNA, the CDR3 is TGTGCCAGCAGCTTGGATCCCGACCTTGGGGAAAAACTGTTTTTT.

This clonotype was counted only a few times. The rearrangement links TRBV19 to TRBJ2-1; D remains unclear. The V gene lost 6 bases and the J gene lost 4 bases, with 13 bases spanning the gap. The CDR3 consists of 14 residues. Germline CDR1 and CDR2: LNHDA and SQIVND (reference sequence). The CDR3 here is CASRVTEEYNEQFF. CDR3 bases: TGTGCCAGTAGAGTAACAGAAGAATACAATGAGCAGTTCTTC. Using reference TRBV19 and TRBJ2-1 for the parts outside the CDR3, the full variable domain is DGGITQSPKYLFRKEGQNVTLSCEQNLNHDAMYWYRQDPGQGLRLIYYSQIVNDFQKGDIAEGYSVSREKKESFPLTVTSAQKNPTAFYLCASRVTEEYNEQFFGPGTRLTVL.

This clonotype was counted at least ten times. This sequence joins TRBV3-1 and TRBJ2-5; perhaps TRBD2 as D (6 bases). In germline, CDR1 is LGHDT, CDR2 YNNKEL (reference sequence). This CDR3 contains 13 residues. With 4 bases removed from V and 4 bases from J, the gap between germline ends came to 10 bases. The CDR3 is CASSPGLPETQYF. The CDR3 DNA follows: TGTGCCAGCAGCCCGGGACTGCCAGAGACCCAGTACTTC.

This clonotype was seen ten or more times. The CDR3 region is CASSRDSSTGELFF. The DNA for the CDR3 is TGCGCCAGCAGCCGGGACAGCTCCACCGGGGAGCTGTTTTTT. The chain links TRBV4-1 to TRBJ2-2; the match to TRBD1 covers 7 bases. Trimming took 4 bases from V and 4 from J; bases not matched to a gene: 3. Looked up from germline, CDR1 is MGHRA and CDR2 is YSYEKL. The CDR3 contains 14 residues.

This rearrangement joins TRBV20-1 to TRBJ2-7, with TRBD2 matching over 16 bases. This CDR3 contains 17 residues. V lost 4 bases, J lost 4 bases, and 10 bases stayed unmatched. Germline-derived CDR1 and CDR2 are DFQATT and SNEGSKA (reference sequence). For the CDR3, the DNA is TGCAGTGCTATCTCCGGGACTAGCGGGAGGGGACCTTACGAGCAGTACTTC. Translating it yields CSAISGTSGRGPYEQYF.

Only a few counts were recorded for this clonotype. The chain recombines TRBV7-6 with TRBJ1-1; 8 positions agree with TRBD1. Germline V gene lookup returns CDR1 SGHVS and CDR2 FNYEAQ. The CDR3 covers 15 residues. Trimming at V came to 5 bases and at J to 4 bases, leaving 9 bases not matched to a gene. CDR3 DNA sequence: TGTGCCAGCAGCACAGACAGGGGTAAGGGCACTGAAGCTTTCTTT. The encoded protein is CASSTDRGKGTEAFF.

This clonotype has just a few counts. For the CDR3, the DNA is TGTGCCAGCTGCCCTCAAGCGGGGGTCTACAATGAGCAGTTCTTC. Translated: CASCPQAGVYNEQFF. V and J are TRBV18 and TRBJ2-1; TRBD2 matches at 8 bases. The CDR3 is 15 residues long. The V segment lost 7 bases and the J segment 3 bases; nucleotides outside the gene matches: 8. Germline assignment: CDR1 KGHSH and CDR2 LQKENI.

The CDR3 is CASSDMTGRTDTQYF. CDR3 DNA sequence: TGCGCCAGCAGTGATATGACAGGACGCACAGATACGCAGTATTTT. The chain combines TRBV5-1 with TRBJ2-3, with D perhaps matching TRBD1 (6 bases). Germline V gives CDR1 SGHRS, CDR2 YFSETQ. Trimming cost V 5 bases and J 1 base, with 14 bases left between them. This CDR3 has 15 amino acids.

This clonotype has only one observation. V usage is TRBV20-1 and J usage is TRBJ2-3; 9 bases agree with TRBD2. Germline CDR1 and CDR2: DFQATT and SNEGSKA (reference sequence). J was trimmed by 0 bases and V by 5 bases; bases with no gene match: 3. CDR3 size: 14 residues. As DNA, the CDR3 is TGCAGTGCTCAGACTAGCGGTAGCACAGATACGCAGTATTTT. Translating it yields CSAQTSGSTDTQYF.

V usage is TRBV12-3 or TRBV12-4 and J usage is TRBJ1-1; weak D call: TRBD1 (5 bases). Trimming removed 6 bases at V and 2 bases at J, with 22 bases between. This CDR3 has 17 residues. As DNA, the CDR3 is TGTGCCAGCAGCACCGGGACCCGGGTGTACGGAAACACTGAAGCTTTCTTT. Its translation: CASSTGTRVYGNTEAFF.

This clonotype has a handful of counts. The CDR3, as DNA: TGTGCCAGTAGTTCAACCGGGACAGGGAGCTCCGAGCAGTACTTC. Amino acid sequence: CASSSTGTGSSEQYF. This chain connects TRBV19 to TRBJ2-7; the match to TRBD1 covers 9 bases. Trimming at V came to 5 bases and at J to 6 bases, leaving 11 bases not matched to a gene. This CDR3 is built from 15 residues. CDR1 is LNHDA, CDR2 SQIVND, per germline (reference sequence).

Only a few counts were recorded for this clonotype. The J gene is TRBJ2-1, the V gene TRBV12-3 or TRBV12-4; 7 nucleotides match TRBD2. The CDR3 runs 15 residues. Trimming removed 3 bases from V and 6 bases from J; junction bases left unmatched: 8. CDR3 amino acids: CASSLWRESSNEQFF. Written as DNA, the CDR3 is TGTGCCAGCAGTTTGTGGCGGGAGTCTAGCAATGAGCAGTTCTTC.

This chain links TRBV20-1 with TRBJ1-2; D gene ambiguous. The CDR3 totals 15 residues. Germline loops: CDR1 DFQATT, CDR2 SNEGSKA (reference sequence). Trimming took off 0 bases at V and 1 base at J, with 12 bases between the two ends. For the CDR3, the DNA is TGCAGTGCTAGAGATAATGTTCGGGTTAACTATGGCTACACCTTC. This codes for CSARDNVRVNYGYTF.

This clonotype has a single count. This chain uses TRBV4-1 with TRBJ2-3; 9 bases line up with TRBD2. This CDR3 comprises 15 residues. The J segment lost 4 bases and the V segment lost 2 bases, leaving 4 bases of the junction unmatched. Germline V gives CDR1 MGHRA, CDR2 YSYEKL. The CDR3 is CASSQRVAGADTQYF. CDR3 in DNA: TGCGCCAGCAGCCAAAGGGTAGCGGGGGCAGATACGCAGTATTTT.

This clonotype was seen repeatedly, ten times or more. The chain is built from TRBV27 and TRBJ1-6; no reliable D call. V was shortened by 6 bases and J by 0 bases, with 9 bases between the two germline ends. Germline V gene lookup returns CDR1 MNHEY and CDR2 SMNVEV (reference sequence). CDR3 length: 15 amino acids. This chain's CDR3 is CASSPWSSYNSPLHF. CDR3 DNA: TGTGCCAGCAGCCCCTGGAGCTCCTATAATTCACCCCTCCACTTT.

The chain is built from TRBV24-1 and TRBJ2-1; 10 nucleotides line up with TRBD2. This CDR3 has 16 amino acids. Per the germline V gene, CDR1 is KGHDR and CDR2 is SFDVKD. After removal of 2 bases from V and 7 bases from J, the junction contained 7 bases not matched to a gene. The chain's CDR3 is CATSDYGTSASNEQFF. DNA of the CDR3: TGTGCCACCAGTGATTACGGGACTAGCGCCTCAAATGAGCAGTTCTTC.

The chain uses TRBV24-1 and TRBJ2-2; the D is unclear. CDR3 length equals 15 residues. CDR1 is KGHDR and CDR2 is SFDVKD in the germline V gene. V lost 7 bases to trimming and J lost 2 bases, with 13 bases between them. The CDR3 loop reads CATSDRGSNTGELFF. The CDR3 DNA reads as TGTGCCACCAGCGATCGAGGAAGTAACACCGGGGAGCTGTTTTTT.

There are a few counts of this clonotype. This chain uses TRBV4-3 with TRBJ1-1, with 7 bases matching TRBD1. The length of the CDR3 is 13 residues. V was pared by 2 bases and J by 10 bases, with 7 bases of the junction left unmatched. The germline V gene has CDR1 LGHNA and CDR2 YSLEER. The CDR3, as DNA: TGCGCCAGCAGCCAATCTCGACAGGGAAGAGCTTTCTTT. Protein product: CASSQSRQGRAFF.

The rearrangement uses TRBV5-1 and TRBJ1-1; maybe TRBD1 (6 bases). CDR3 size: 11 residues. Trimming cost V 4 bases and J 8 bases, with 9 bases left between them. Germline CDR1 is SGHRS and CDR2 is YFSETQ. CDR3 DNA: TGCGCCAGCAGCGGCAGGGGAGAAGCTTTCTTT. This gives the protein CASSGRGEAFF.

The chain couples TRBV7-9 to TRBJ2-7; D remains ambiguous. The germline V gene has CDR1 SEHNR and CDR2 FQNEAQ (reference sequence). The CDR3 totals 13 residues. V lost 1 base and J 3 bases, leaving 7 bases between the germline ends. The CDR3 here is CASSLDHLYEQYF. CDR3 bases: TGTGCCAGCAGCTTAGATCACCTCTACGAGCAGTACTTC.